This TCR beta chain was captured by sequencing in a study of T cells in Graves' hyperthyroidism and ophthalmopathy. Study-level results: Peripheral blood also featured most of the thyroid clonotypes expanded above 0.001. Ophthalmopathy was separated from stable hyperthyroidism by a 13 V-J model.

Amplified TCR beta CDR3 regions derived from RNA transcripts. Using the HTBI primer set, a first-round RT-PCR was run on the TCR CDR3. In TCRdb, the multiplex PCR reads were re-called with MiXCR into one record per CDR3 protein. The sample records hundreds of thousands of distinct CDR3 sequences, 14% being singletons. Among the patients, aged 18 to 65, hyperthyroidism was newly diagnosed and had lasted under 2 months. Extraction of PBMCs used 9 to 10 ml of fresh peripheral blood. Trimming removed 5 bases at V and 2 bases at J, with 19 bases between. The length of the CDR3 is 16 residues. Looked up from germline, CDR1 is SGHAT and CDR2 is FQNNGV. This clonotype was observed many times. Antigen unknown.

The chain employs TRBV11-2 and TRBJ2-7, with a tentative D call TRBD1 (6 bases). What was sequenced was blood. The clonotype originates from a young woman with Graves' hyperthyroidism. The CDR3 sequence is CASSALQGIDPYEQYF. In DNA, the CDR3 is TGTGCCAGCAGCGCACTACAGGGAATCGATCCCTACGAGCAGTACTTC.